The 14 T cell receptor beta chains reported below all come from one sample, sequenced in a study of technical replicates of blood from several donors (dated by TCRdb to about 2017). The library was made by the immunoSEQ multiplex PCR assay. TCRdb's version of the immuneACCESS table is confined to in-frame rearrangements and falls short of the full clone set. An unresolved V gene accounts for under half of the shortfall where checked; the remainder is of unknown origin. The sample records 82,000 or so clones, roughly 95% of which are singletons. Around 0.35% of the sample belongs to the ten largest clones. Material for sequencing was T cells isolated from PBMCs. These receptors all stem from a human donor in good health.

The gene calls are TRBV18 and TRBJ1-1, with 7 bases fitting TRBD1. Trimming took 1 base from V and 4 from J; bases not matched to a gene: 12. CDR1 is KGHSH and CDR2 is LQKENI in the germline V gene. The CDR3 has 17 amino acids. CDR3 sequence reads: CASSPLRQGNGGTEAFF. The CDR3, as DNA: TGTGCCAGCTCACCACTAAGACAGGGAAACGGAGGCACTGAAGCTTTCTTT.

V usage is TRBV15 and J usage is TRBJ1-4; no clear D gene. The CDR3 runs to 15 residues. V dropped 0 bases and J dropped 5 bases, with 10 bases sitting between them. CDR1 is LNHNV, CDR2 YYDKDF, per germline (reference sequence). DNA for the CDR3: TGTGCCACCAGCAGAGATATAGTCTCCAATGAAAAACTGTTTTTT. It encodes CATSRDIVSNEKLFF.

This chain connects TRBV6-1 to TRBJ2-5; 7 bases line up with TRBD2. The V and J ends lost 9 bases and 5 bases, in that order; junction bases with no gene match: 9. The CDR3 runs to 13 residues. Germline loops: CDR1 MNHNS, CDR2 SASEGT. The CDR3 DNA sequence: TGTGCCAGGGGACTACCCACGGAGGAGACCCAGTACTTC. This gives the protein CARGLPTEETQYF.

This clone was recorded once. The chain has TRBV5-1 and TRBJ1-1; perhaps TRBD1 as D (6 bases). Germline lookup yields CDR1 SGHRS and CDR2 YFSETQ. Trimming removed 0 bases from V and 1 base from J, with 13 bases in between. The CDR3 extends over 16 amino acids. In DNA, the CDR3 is TGCGCCAGCAGCTTGGTGCCAGGGGTCAAGAACACTGAAGCTTTCTTT. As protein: CASSLVPGVKNTEAFF.

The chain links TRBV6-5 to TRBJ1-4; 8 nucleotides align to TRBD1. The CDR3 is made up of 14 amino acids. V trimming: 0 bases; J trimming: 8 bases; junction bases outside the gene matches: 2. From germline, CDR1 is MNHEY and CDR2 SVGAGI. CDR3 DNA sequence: TGTGCCAGCAGTTACTCGACAGGGGAGGAAAAACTGTTTTTT. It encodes CASSYSTGEEKLFF.

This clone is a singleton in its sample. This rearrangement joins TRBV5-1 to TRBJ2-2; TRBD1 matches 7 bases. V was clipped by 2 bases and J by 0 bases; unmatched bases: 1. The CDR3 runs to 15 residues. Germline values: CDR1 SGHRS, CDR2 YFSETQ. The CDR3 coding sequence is TGCGCCAGCAGCTTTGACAGGGCGAACACCGGGGAGCTGTTTTTT. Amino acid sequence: CASSFDRANTGELFF.

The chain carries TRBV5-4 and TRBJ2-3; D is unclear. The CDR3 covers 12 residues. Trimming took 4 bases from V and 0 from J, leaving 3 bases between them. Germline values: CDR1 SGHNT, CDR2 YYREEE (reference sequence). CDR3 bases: TGTGCCAGCAGCACTAGCACAGATACGCAGTATTTT. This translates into CASSTSTDTQYF.

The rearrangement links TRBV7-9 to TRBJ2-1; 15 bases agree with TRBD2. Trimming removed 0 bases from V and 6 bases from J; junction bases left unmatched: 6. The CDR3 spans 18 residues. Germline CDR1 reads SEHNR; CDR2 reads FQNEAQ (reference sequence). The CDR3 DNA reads TGTGCCAGCAGCTTAGCGGGGACTAGCGGGGGGCGACGCAATGAGCAGTTCTTC. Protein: CASSLAGTSGGRRNEQFF.

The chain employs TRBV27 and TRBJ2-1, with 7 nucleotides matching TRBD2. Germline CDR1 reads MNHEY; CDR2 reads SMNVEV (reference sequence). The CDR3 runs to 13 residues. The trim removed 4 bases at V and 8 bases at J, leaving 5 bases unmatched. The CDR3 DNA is TGTGCCAGCAGTTCATTAGCGGGTTATGAGCAGTTCTTC. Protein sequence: CASSSLAGYEQFF.

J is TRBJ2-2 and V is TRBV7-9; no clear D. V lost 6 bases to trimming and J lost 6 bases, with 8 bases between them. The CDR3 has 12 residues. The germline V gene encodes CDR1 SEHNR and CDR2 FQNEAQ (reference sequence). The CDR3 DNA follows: TGTGCCAGCAGACCCGGGTCCGGGGAGCTGTTTTTT. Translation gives CASRPGSGELFF.

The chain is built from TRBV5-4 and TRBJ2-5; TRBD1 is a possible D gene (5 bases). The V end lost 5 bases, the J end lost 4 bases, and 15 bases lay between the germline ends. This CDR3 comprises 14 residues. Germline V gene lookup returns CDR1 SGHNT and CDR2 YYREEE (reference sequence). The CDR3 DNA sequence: TGTGCCAGCAGATCGGAGACAGACGGAGAGACCCAGTACTTC. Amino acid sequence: CASRSETDGETQYF.

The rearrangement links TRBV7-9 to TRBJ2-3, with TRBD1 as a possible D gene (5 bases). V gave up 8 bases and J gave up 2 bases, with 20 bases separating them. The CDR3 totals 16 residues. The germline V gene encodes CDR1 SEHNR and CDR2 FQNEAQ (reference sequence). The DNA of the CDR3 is TGTGCCAGCCATTCTATCGGACACAGCTACACAGATACGCAGTATTTT. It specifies CASHSIGHSYTDTQYF.

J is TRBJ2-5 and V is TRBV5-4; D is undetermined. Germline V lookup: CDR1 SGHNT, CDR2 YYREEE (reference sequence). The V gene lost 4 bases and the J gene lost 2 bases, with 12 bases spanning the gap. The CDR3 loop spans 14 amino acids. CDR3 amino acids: CASSLGAGQETQYF. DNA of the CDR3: TGTGCCAGCAGCCTTGGCGCAGGACAAGAGACCCAGTACTTC.

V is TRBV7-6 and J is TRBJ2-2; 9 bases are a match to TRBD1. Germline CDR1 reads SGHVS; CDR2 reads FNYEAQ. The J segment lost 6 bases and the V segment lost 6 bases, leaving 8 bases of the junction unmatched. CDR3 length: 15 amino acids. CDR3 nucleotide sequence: TGTGCCAGCAGTCGTACGACAGGGGGTGCCGGGGAGCTGTTTTTT. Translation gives CASSRTTGGAGELFF.